The next 13 T cell receptor beta chains were all read from a single sample in a study of Ad26.COV2.S vaccination and SARS-CoV-2 variants. Sequencing was performed with immunoSEQ multiplex PCR; in TCRdb, only in-frame clones are kept and a portion is missing. The data contain about 180,000 clones, 87% of them singletons. The sample was peripheral blood, taken after recovery from COVID-19. The receptors stem from a human donor who had recovered from COVID-19.

V gene TRBV3-1 (or the pseudogene TRBV3-2) combines with J gene TRBJ2-6; 8 bases match TRBD1. The CDR3 is 19 amino acids. With V trimmed by 3 bases and J by 0 bases, 10 bases remained unmatched. Germline V gives CDR1 LGHDT, CDR2 YNNKEL (reference sequence). The CDR3 bases are TGTGCCAGCAGCCACCAGAGAACAGGGGGATCCTCTGGGGCCAACGTCCTGACTTTC. It encodes CASSHQRTGGSSGANVLTF.

The CDR3 here is CASSLLTGTQYSGANVLTF. DNA for the CDR3: TGTGCCAGCAGTTTACTTACCGGGACACAGTACTCTGGGGCCAACGTCCTGACTTTC. The rearrangement joins TRBV27 to TRBJ2-6; D possibly corresponds to TRBD1 (6 bases). Per the germline V gene, CDR1 is MNHEY and CDR2 is SMNVEV (reference sequence). Deletions cut 2 bases from V and 0 bases from J, with 17 bases between. The CDR3 has 19 amino acids.

The chain recombines TRBV19 with TRBJ2-1, with TRBD1 matching 7 bases. V dropped 3 bases and J dropped 4; count of bases not matched to a gene: 9. This CDR3 region has 16 residues. The germline V gene encodes CDR1 LNHDA and CDR2 SQIVND (reference sequence). CDR3 sequence: CASSIRAGGFYNEQFF. The DNA of the CDR3 is TGTGCCAGTAGTATTAGGGCAGGGGGTTTTTACAATGAGCAGTTCTTC.

The rearrangement uses TRBV11-1 and TRBJ2-3, with a possible D match to TRBD1 (6 bases). Germline V lookup: CDR1 SGHAT, CDR2 FQDESV (reference sequence). Trimming cost V 4 bases and J 8 bases, with 19 bases left between them. This CDR3 has 15 amino acids. CDR3 region: CASSSLDSSLSTQYF. The DNA of the CDR3 is TGTGCCAGCAGCTCGTTGGACAGCTCGCTGAGTACGCAGTATTTT.

The table lists this clone with a count of one. The chain has TRBV5-1 and TRBJ1-2, with TRBD1 as a possible D gene (6 bases). From germline, CDR1 is SGHRS and CDR2 YFSETQ. CDR3 length: 15 residues. Trimming shortened V by 0 bases and J by 6 bases, and 15 bases separated the two germline ends. In DNA, the CDR3 is TGCGCCAGCAGCTTGGGGGCCAGGGGTTTCGATGGCTACACCTTC. Protein product: CASSLGARGFDGYTF.

As for this clone: The sample has other DNA sequences that encode this CDR3 too. V is TRBV12-3 or TRBV12-4 and J is TRBJ2-3; D ambiguous. Trimming took off 5 bases at V and 2 bases at J, with 5 bases between the two ends. The CDR3 has 12 residues. CDR3: CASSPSTDTQYF. The CDR3 coding sequence is TGTGCCAGCAGTCCGTCCACAGATACGCAGTATTTT.

The V and J genes are TRBV9 and TRBJ2-3, with 9 bases matching TRBD2. Germline V gives CDR1 SGDLS, CDR2 YYNGEE. The V segment lost 0 bases and the J segment 4 bases; nucleotides outside the gene matches: 15. The length of the CDR3 is 19 residues. The CDR3: CASSVGGLAGAHDPDTQYF. The CDR3 nucleotides read TGTGCCAGCAGCGTAGGTGGGTTAGCGGGGGCCCATGACCCAGATACGCAGTATTTT.

This chain joins TRBV10-2 and TRBJ2-5; 12 bases match TRBD2. Germline trimming cut 5 bases from V and 2 bases from J; bases unmatched to any gene: 6. CDR3 length: 16 amino acids. Germline CDR1 is WSHSY and CDR2 is SAAADI. DNA for the CDR3: TGCGCCAGCAGTCGGGGTCTAGCGGGGGGGCAAGAGACCCAGTACTTC. Translating it yields CASSRGLAGGQETQYF.

This clone was counted a single time. The V call is TRBV5-1, the J call TRBJ1-6; TRBD1 matches at 9 bases. The CDR3 contains 12 residues. CDR1 is SGHRS and CDR2 is YFSETQ in the germline V gene. Germline trimming cut 4 bases from V and 14 bases from J; bases unmatched to any gene: 4. The CDR3 is CASSPGDRALHF. CDR3 nucleotides: TGCGCCAGCAGCCCAGGGGACAGGGCCCTCCACTTT.

The genes are TRBV18 and TRBJ2-7; TRBD1 matches 7 bases. The V segment lost 5 bases and the J segment 2 bases; nucleotides outside the gene matches: 12. Germline CDR1 KGHSH, CDR2 LQKENI. There are 16 residues in the CDR3. The CDR3 DNA sequence: TGTGCCAGCTCATTTAGTGCCGGACAGGTCCCCTACGAGCAGTACTTC. Amino acid sequence: CASSFSAGQVPYEQYF.

The chain is built from TRBV29-1 and TRBJ1-3; unclear D gene. Trimming stripped 6 bases from V and 0 bases from J, with 3 bases between. CDR1 and CDR2 (germline): SQVTM, ANQGSEA. CDR3 length: 11 amino acids. The CDR3 sequence is CSVRSGNTIYF. DNA for the CDR3: TGCAGCGTCCGCTCTGGAAACACCATATATTTT.

The V call is TRBV13, the J call TRBJ2-3; 12 nucleotides match TRBD2. The CDR3 extends over 18 amino acids. V was clipped by 5 bases and J by 0 bases; unmatched bases: 9. Per germline, CDR1 PRHDT and CDR2 FYEKMQ (reference sequence). This CDR3 reads CASSQGLAGAPSTDTQYF. CDR3 sequence (DNA): TGTGCCAGCAGCCAGGGACTAGCGGGTGCCCCTAGCACAGATACGCAGTATTTT.

The chain joins TRBV9 to TRBJ2-5, with D possibly called TRBD1 or TRBD2 (5 bases each). The CDR3 has 14 residues. Germline V CDR1 and CDR2: SGDLS, YYNGEE. The V and J ends lost 0 bases and 5 bases respectively, with 11 bases between them. Here the CDR3 DNA reads TGTGCCAGCAGCGTAGCTGGGACGCTCGAGACCCAGTACTTC. As protein: CASSVAGTLETQYF.